Listed here are 28 T cell receptor beta chains from one sample, sequenced in a study of PD-1 blockade in classical Hodgkin lymphoma. Profiling relied on immunoSEQ multiplex PCR, and the TCRdb table lists in-frame clones only, not all of them. The table lists tens of thousands of clones, around nine tenths of them singletons. Every single patient, without exception, relapsed after autologous stem cell transplantation, and brentuximab vedotin exposure varied. The specimen was peripheral blood mononuclear cells (PBMCs), collected at baseline. These receptors came from a human donor with classical Hodgkin lymphoma.

The rearrangement joins TRBV14 to TRBJ2-5, with TRBD2 matching 8 bases. The V gene end was trimmed by 5 bases and the J gene end by 4 bases; junction bases not matched to a gene: 12. The CDR3 runs to 16 residues. The germline V gene has CDR1 SGHDN and CDR2 FVKESK. CDR3 region: CASSSRTSRVIETQYF. CDR3 bases: TGTGCCAGCAGCTCCCGGACTAGCCGGGTTATAGAGACCCAGTACTTC.

CDR3 sequence reads: CSVEEGQGFTDTQYF. The DNA of the CDR3 is TGCAGCGTTGAGGAGGGCCAGGGGTTCACAGATACGCAGTATTTT. The chain employs TRBV29-1 and TRBJ2-3; D might be TRBD1 or TRBD2, each matching 6 bases. Trimming pared 3 bases from V and 2 bases from J, leaving 15 bases between. The CDR3 is made up of 15 amino acids. Germline V CDR1 and CDR2: SQVTM, ANQGSEA.

This clone was observed a handful of times. CDR3 residues: CASSIDLFQGPNEQFF. The CDR3 DNA is TGTGCCAGTAGTATAGATCTCTTCCAGGGCCCCAATGAGCAGTTCTTC. The chain carries TRBV19 and TRBJ2-1; TRBD1 is a possible D gene (5 bases). The length of the CDR3 is 16 residues. Deletions cut 0 bases from V and 6 bases from J, with 15 bases between. Germline V lookup: CDR1 LNHDA, CDR2 SQIVND (reference sequence).

The chain links TRBV28 to TRBJ2-7, with 9 bases fitting TRBD1. The CDR3 covers 15 residues. V lost 5 bases, J lost 5 bases, and 10 bases stayed unmatched. Germline V CDR1 and CDR2: MDHEN, SYDVKM. CDR3 nucleotide sequence: TGTGCCAGCAGTCAACGAGCCGGGACAGGGAACGAGCAGTACTTC. Its translation: CASSQRAGTGNEQYF.

The J gene is TRBJ2-7, the V gene TRBV19; the match to TRBD1 covers 9 bases. The CDR3 contains 13 residues. The V segment lost 8 bases and the J segment 3 bases; nucleotides outside the gene matches: 5. The germline V gene has CDR1 LNHDA and CDR2 SQIVND (reference sequence). CDR3 amino acids: CASSGTGFYEQYF. The CDR3 coding sequence is TGTGCCAGTTCCGGGACAGGGTTCTACGAGCAGTACTTC.

The rearrangement links TRBV27 to TRBJ2-2; no firm D call. Trimming stripped 5 bases from V and 1 base from J, with 5 bases between. This CDR3 has 13 amino acids. Germline V gives CDR1 MNHEY, CDR2 SMNVEV (reference sequence). For the CDR3, the DNA is TGTGCCAGCAGTCGACGGAACACCGGGGAGCTGTTTTTT. This codes for CASSRRNTGELFF.

The gene calls are TRBV7-8 and TRBJ2-7; possibly TRBD1 or TRBD2 for D (5 bases each). CDR3 length: 18 residues. Germline V gives CDR1 SGHVS, CDR2 FQNEAQ. The V end lost 6 bases, the J end lost 2 bases, and 26 bases lay between the germline ends. The CDR3 DNA sequence: TGTGCCAGCAGTCCACATGGGGGTATGGGGCGCAAAACCTACGAGCAGTACTTC. This codes for CASSPHGGMGRKTYEQYF.

The chain has TRBV9 and TRBJ2-7, with D tentatively TRBD2 (6 bases). Trimming shortened V by 4 bases and J by 5 bases, and 13 bases separated the two germline ends. The germline V gene has CDR1 SGDLS and CDR2 YYNGEE. This CDR3 is 13 amino acids long. CDR3 DNA: TGTGCCAGCAGCCCCCCGGGGAGGAACGAGCAGTACTTC. Translation: CASSPPGRNEQYF.

The chain uses TRBV27 and TRBJ2-2; no reliable D call. V was shortened by 2 bases and J by 2 bases, with 9 bases between the two germline ends. This CDR3 contains 15 residues. The V gene's germline CDR1 is MNHEY and CDR2 SMNVEV (reference sequence). The CDR3 coding sequence is TGTGCCAGCAGTTTAGGTAGTCACAACACCGGGGAGCTGTTTTTT. The encoded protein is CASSLGSHNTGELFF.

This clone appeared a single time. The chain recombines TRBV19 with TRBJ2-1; a weak D match, TRBD1 (6 bases). The V gene lost 0 bases and the J gene lost 2 bases, with 8 bases spanning the gap. Germline V CDR1 and CDR2: LNHDA, SQIVND (reference sequence). There are 15 residues in the CDR3. CDR3 sequence reads: CASSIDYRAYNEQFF. The CDR3 nucleotides read TGTGCCAGTAGTATAGACTACAGGGCCTACAATGAGCAGTTCTTC.

The rearrangement links TRBV7-2 to TRBJ2-6; D is ambiguous. The CDR3 spans 17 residues. Germline V gives CDR1 SGHTA, CDR2 FQGNSA. Between the trimmed V and J ends, which lost 2 bases and 2 bases, there was a span of 13 bases. CDR3 protein: CASSLRWWPPGANVLTF. The DNA for the CDR3 is TGTGCCAGCAGCTTAAGGTGGTGGCCGCCTGGGGCCAACGTCCTGACTTTC.

This chain uses TRBV2 with TRBJ2-5; TRBD2 matches 7 bases. Germline CDR1 reads SNHLY; CDR2 reads FYNNEI. J gave up 2 bases and V 6 bases, and 6 bases lay outside the gene matches. This CDR3 has 14 amino acids. The CDR3 nucleotides are TGTGCCAGCAGAGCAAGGGGAGGGCAAGAGACCCAGTACTTC. Protein: CASRARGGQETQYF.

The gene calls are TRBV5-1 and TRBJ2-5; perhaps D is TRBD1 or TRBD2 (6 bases each). The CDR3 has 14 residues. V dropped 3 bases and J dropped 5 bases, with 14 bases sitting between them. Germline V gene sequence: CDR1 SGHRS, CDR2 YFSETQ. The CDR3 nucleotides are TGCGCCAGCAGCTGGTCCGGAGGGGGGGAGACCCAGTACTTC. It encodes CASSWSGGGETQYF.

The chain joins TRBV29-1 to TRBJ2-7, with D perhaps TRBD1 (5 bases). The CDR3 has 11 residues. The germline V gene has CDR1 SQVTM and CDR2 ANQGSEA. With 5 bases removed from V and 3 bases from J, the gap between germline ends came to 8 bases. CDR3 amino acids: CSVRQFYEQYF. The CDR3 DNA reads as TGCAGCGTTCGACAGTTCTACGAGCAGTACTTC.

CDR3: CASSIDSHRQETQYF. The CDR3, as DNA: TGTGCCAGTAGTATAGATAGTCACAGACAAGAGACCCAGTACTTC. This chain joins TRBV19 and TRBJ2-5, with D uncertain. V lost 0 bases and J lost 2, with 10 bases in between. CDR3 length: 15 amino acids. Germline CDR1 reads LNHDA; CDR2 reads SQIVND (reference sequence). Full variable domain (outside the CDR3, taken from reference TRBV19 and TRBJ2-5): DGGITQSPKYLFRKEGQNVTLSCEQNLNHDAMYWYRQDPGQGLRLIYYSQIVNDFQKGDIAEGYSVSREKKESFPLTVTSAQKNPTAFYLCASSIDSHRQETQYFGPGTRLLVL.

V and J are TRBV6-5 and TRBJ2-7, with 9 nucleotides matching TRBD1. Germline V lookup: CDR1 MNHEY, CDR2 SVGAGI. V lost 4 bases to trimming and J lost 4 bases; unmatched junction nucleotides: 2. The CDR3 spans 13 residues. Here the CDR3 DNA reads TGTGCCAGCAGTTGGACAGGGGAATACGAGCAGTACTTC. Protein product: CASSWTGEYEQYF.

The V and J genes are TRBV4-1 and TRBJ2-5; D uncertain. V lost 4 bases and J 5 bases, leaving 11 bases between the germline ends. CDR1 is MGHRA and CDR2 is YSYEKL in the germline V gene. The CDR3 is made up of 13 amino acids. The DNA of the CDR3 is TGCGCCAGCAGCCCCCCCGCCGCGGAGACCCAGTACTTC. Its protein is CASSPPAAETQYF.

V is TRBV9 and J is TRBJ1-4, with 7 nucleotides matching TRBD1. Losses at the gene ends were 4 bases for V and 1 base for J; bases not matched to a gene: 4. Germline V lookup: CDR1 SGDLS, CDR2 YYNGEE. This CDR3 contains 15 residues. The CDR3 DNA reads as TGTGCCAGCAGCACGCGGACAGGAACTAATGAAAAACTGTTTTTT. Its translation: CASSTRTGTNEKLFF. Combining the CDR3 with reference TRBV9 and TRBJ1-4 gives the whole variable domain DSGVTQTPKHLITATGQRVTLRCSPRSGDLSVYWYQQSLDQGLQFLIQYYNGEERAKGNILERFSAQQFPDLHSELNLSSLELGDSALYFCASSTRTGTNEKLFFGSGTQLSVL.

The genes are TRBV11-2 and TRBJ2-5; D possibly uses TRBD1 or TRBD2 (5 bases each). CDR3 length: 19 residues. V was pared by 4 bases and J by 7 bases, with 31 bases between. CDR1 SGHAT and CDR2 FQNNGV come from the germline V gene. For the CDR3, the DNA is TGTGCCAGCAGCTCACCAGCCCCTGGGGGAGTTAGTGGTGTGGTGACCCAGTACTTC. Translating gives CASSSPAPGGVSGVVTQYF.

The CDR3 sequence: CASSYRGGLITDTQYF. The CDR3 DNA reads as TGTGCCAGCAGTTACAGGGGCGGCCTAATCACAGATACGCAGTATTTT. The rearrangement joins TRBV6-5 to TRBJ2-3; possible D gene TRBD1, 5 bases. The V and J ends lost 2 bases and 2 bases respectively, with 14 bases between them. The germline gives CDR1 MNHEY, CDR2 SVGAGI. The CDR3 is 16 residues long.

The chain joins TRBV27 to TRBJ2-1, with a tentative D call TRBD2 (5 bases). This CDR3 region has 13 residues. V shed 5 bases and J shed 7 bases, with 12 bases lying between them. Germline loops: CDR1 MNHEY, CDR2 SMNVEV (reference sequence). The CDR3: CASSPLDFNEQFF. Here the CDR3 DNA reads TGTGCCAGCAGTCCCCTGGACTTTAATGAGCAGTTCTTC.

V gene TRBV6-1 combines with J gene TRBJ2-3, with D perhaps TRBD1 or TRBD2 (5 bases each). The CDR3 is made up of 12 amino acids. The germline V and J ends were trimmed by 6 bases and 5 bases, with 9 bases remaining between them. Germline CDR1 reads MNHNS; CDR2 reads SASEGT. The CDR3 DNA sequence: TGTGCCAGCAGATTGGGGGTAGATACGCAGTATTTT. The encoded protein is CASRLGVDTQYF.

The genes are TRBV11-2 and TRBJ2-7; 11 nucleotides agree with TRBD1. Losses at the gene ends were 4 bases for V and 6 bases for J; bases not matched to a gene: 2. The CDR3 is 13 residues long. Germline V gives CDR1 SGHAT, CDR2 FQNNGV. In nucleotides, the CDR3 is TGTGCCAGCAGCTCAGGGACAGGGGGCGAGCAGTACTTC. This encodes CASSSGTGGEQYF.

The rearrangement links TRBV7-6 to TRBJ1-2; possible D gene TRBD1, 5 bases. Between the trimmed V and J ends, which lost 6 bases and 6 bases, there was a span of 14 bases. The CDR3 loop spans 13 amino acids. In germline, CDR1 is SGHVS, CDR2 FNYEAQ. Here the CDR3 reads CASSTGTINGYTF. CDR3 DNA: TGTGCCAGCAGTACCGGGACGATAAATGGCTACACCTTC.

The V gene is TRBV28, the J gene TRBJ2-1; D uncertain. With 8 bases removed from V and 0 bases from J, the gap between germline ends came to 8 bases. CDR1 is MDHEN, CDR2 SYDVKM, per germline. The CDR3 spans 13 residues. CDR3 loop: CASAVSSYNEQFF. The CDR3 nucleotides read TGTGCCAGCGCGGTCAGCTCCTACAATGAGCAGTTCTTC.

The chain combines TRBV6-1 with TRBJ1-5; no reliable D call. CDR3 length: 13 residues. Germline CDR1 and CDR2: MNHNS and SASEGT. V gave up 1 base and J gave up 4 bases, with 5 bases separating them. The chain's CDR3 is CASSEGVNQPQHF. CDR3 nucleotides: TGTGCCAGCAGTGAAGGGGTGAATCAGCCCCAGCATTTT.

The V gene is TRBV19, the J gene TRBJ2-7; no clear D gene. The V and J ends lost 6 bases and 3 bases respectively, with 9 bases between them. The V gene's germline CDR1 is LNHDA and CDR2 SQIVND (reference sequence). This CDR3 spans 12 amino acids. In DNA, the CDR3 is TGTGCCAGTAGCCGGACGGACTACGAGCAGTACTTC. Its protein is CASSRTDYEQYF.

The chain is built from TRBV28 and TRBJ2-1; 7 bases are shared with TRBD2. Germline CDR1 and CDR2: MDHEN and SYDVKM. V shed 5 bases and J 3 bases; nucleotides not matched to a gene: 10. The length of the CDR3 is 16 residues. The CDR3 DNA sequence: TGTGCCAGCAGTACTCTTCGGGGGGAGGTCTACAATGAGCAGTTCTTC. Its translation: CASSTLRGEVYNEQFF.